These 10 T cell receptor beta chains were all obtained from the same sample, sequenced in a study of CD8 T cells in ankylosing spondylitis. A single record per CDR3 protein comes from TCRdb applying MiXCR to the 5' RACE reads. The sample records about 130,000 distinct CDR3 sequences, about 7% being singletons. The source material was blood, either unsorted or a sorted T cell fraction (not recorded which). All receptors derive from a female donor with ankylosing spondylitis or in good health (not recorded which).

This clonotype has a count of ten or more. V gene TRBV5-1 combines with J gene TRBJ2-7; TRBD1 aligns across 9 bases. V was pared by 6 bases and J by 2 bases, with 6 bases of the junction left unmatched. This CDR3 is 14 amino acids long. Germline CDR1 SGHRS, CDR2 YFSETQ. CDR3: CASTSDRGAYEQYF. DNA for the CDR3: TGCGCCAGCACCTCAGACAGGGGGGCCTACGAGCAGTACTTC.

In its sample, this clonotype was seen many times. The chain is built from TRBV20-1 and TRBJ1-5; D is undetermined. Germline assignment: CDR1 DFQATT and CDR2 SNEGSKA (reference sequence). CDR3 length: 17 residues. Trimming stripped 0 bases from V and 0 bases from J, with 15 bases between. The CDR3 here is CSARDISIGYSNQPQHF. In DNA, the CDR3 is TGCAGTGCTAGAGATATAAGTATAGGGTATAGCAATCAGCCCCAGCATTTT.

This clonotype was observed at least ten times. This sequence joins TRBV12-3 or TRBV12-4 and TRBJ2-7; weak D call: TRBD1 (6 bases). The V gene lost 5 bases and the J gene lost 3 bases, with 11 bases spanning the gap. This CDR3 spans 13 amino acids. The CDR3 bases are TGTGCCAGCAGTAAGAGACAGGTCTACGAGCAGTACTTC. It codes for CASSKRQVYEQYF.

This clonotype was found many times. This chain joins TRBV4-3 and TRBJ1-2; D uncertain. The germline V and J ends were trimmed by 4 bases and 6 bases, with 12 bases remaining between them. The CDR3 has 13 residues. The germline CDR1 and CDR2 sequences are LGHNA and YSLEER. CDR3 in DNA: TGCGCCAGCAGCCGGACCGACGGTGATGGCTACACCTTC. This encodes CASSRTDGDGYTF.

This clonotype was recorded at least ten times. This chain joins TRBV5-1 and TRBJ2-7, with no clear D. Trimming cost V 0 bases and J 6 bases, with 7 bases left between them. Germline lookup yields CDR1 SGHRS and CDR2 YFSETQ. CDR3 length: 12 amino acids. CDR3 DNA sequence: TGCGCCAGCAGCTTGGTGGTGGGCGAGCAGTACTTC. Residues: CASSLVVGEQYF.

The table lists this clonotype with many counts. The V and J genes are TRBV20-1 and TRBJ2-7, with 8 bases identical to TRBD1. This CDR3 region has 14 residues. Trimming removed 2 bases from V and 0 bases from J; junction bases left unmatched: 3. CDR1 and CDR2 from the germline V gene are DFQATT and SNEGSKA (reference sequence). CDR3 amino acids: CSARKTGASYEQYF. The CDR3, as DNA: TGCAGTGCTAGAAAGACAGGGGCCTCCTACGAGCAGTACTTC.

This clonotype has at least ten counts. This chain joins TRBV20-1 and TRBJ2-2, with TRBD2 identical over 7 bases. CDR3 length: 16 residues. With 6 bases clipped from V and 1 base from J, the junction kept 11 bases outside the gene matches. The germline V gene has CDR1 DFQATT and CDR2 SNEGSKA (reference sequence). CDR3 DNA: TGCAGTGCCCACGGGATGGCGGGGGAGAACACCGGGGAGCTGTTTTTT. Its translation is CSAHGMAGENTGELFF.

This clonotype was observed many times. The rearrangement uses TRBV19 and TRBJ1-1; D gene ambiguous. Looked up from germline, CDR1 is LNHDA and CDR2 is SQIVND (reference sequence). Trimming took 0 bases from V and 7 from J, leaving 15 bases between them. The CDR3 has 15 residues. CDR3: CASSIDAGGIGEAFF. The CDR3 DNA is TGTGCCAGTAGTATAGATGCAGGAGGCATCGGTGAAGCTTTCTTT. Variable domain in full (rest from reference TRBV19 and TRBJ1-1): DGGITQSPKYLFRKEGQNVTLSCEQNLNHDAMYWYRQDPGQGLRLIYYSQIVNDFQKGDIAEGYSVSREKKESFPLTVTSAQKNPTAFYLCASSIDAGGIGEAFFGQGTRLTVV.

This clonotype was picked up many times. The chain combines TRBV7-3 with TRBJ2-1, with D perhaps being TRBD1 or TRBD2 (5 bases each). CDR1 is SGHTA and CDR2 is FQGTGA in the germline V gene. V lost 3 bases and J 4 bases, leaving 13 bases between the germline ends. The CDR3 contains 15 residues. The CDR3 loop reads CASSFRDLGYNEQFF. DNA of the CDR3: TGTGCCAGCAGCTTTCGGGACCTTGGGTACAATGAGCAGTTCTTC. Full variable domain (rest looked up from reference TRBV7-3 and TRBJ2-1): GAGVSQTPSNKVTEKGKYVELRCDPISGHTALYWYRQSLGQGPEFLIYFQGTGAADDSGLPNDRFFAVRPEGSVSTLKIQRTERGDSAVYLCASSFRDLGYNEQFFGPGTRLTVL.

At least ten counts were recorded for this clonotype. The chain links TRBV6-4 to TRBJ1-5; D may be TRBD1 (6 bases). Germline assignment: CDR1 MRHNA and CDR2 SNTAGT. CDR3 size: 16 residues. V was cut by 5 bases and J by 0 bases, with 14 bases left in between. The CDR3 DNA sequence: TGTGCCAGCAGTCCCCACAGGGCGTATAGCAATCAGCCCCAGCATTTT. Amino acids: CASSPHRAYSNQPQHF.